This section outlines one T cell receptor (beta chain) sequence together with its context. Its antigen is unidentified. This sample was included in a study of cytomegalovirus exposure and HLA in healthy donors. The primer mix had 60 Vbeta and 13 Jbeta primers. Some clones are missing from TCRdb's copy, which holds only in-frame ones; the method was immunoSEQ multiplex PCR. The table lists some 150,000 clones, roughly 80% of them singletons. Study results and caveats: Presence/absence analyses assumed roughly uniform sequencing depth across donors, which may not hold. Most likely, a cluster of highly shared sequence variants arose as a sequencing artifact.

The TCR originated in a woman younger than 30 in good health and CMV-seropositive. Material for sequencing was PBMCs.

The CDR3 sequence is CAWREGAKLFF. In nucleotides, the CDR3 is TGTGCCTGGAGGGAGGGGGCGAAACTGTTTTTT. The V gene is TRBV30, the J gene TRBJ1-4, with 7 bases lining up with TRBD1. Germline V CDR1 and CDR2: GTSNPN, SVGIG (reference sequence). The V segment lost 3 bases and the J segment 11 bases; nucleotides outside the gene matches: 3. There are 11 residues in the CDR3.